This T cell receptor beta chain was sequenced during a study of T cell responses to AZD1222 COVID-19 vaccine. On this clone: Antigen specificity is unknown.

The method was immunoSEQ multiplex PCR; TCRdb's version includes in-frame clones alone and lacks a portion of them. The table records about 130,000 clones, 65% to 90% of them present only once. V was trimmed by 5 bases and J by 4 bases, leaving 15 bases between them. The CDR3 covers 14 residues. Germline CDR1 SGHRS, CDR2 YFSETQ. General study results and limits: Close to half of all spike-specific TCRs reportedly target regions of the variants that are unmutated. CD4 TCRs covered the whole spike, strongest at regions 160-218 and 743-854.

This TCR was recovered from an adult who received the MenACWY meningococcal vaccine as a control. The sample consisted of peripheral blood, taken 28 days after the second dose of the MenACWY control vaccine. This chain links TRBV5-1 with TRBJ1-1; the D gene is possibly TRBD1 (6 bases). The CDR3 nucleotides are TGCGCCAGCAGAGGGCAGGGGACCCTCACTGAAGCTTTCTTT. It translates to CASRGQGTLTEAFF.